This T cell receptor (beta chain) was profiled in a study of cytomegalovirus exposure and HLA in healthy donors. Study observations and caveats: The study found most TCR sequences rare, yet found some public TCRs in many donors. Data from an earlier analysis indicated that most TCR beta V segments were productive either about 87% or about 30% of the time. 87-base-pair reads could not separate some V segments, including TRBV6-2 and TRBV6-3. The only immune exposure information that was available was CMV serostatus.

Use of 60 Vbeta and 13 Jbeta primers characterized the PCR. Generated by immunoSEQ multiplex PCR, the TCRdb table keeps only in-frame clones and is missing some. The data show under 150,000 clones, 80% seen once. With respect to this clone: The antigen remains undetermined.

The V and J ends lost 5 bases and 3 bases respectively, with 20 bases between them. Germline values: CDR1 LNHNV, CDR2 YYDKDF (reference sequence). CDR3 length equals 16 residues. The chain links TRBV15 to TRBJ2-7; weak D call: TRBD2 (5 bases). This receptor was identified in a man younger than 40 in good health and CMV-seronegative. The source material was PBMCs. CDR3: CATSDRHHTSLYEQYF. As DNA, the CDR3 is TGTGCCACCAGCGATCGACACCACACTAGTCTCTACGAGCAGTACTTC.